The entry below gives a single T cell receptor (beta chain) sequence along with its context. As yet, its antigen is unknown. With 60 Vbeta and 13 Jbeta primers, the PCR was carried out. Clones were read by immunoSEQ multiplex PCR, and TCRdb kept only the in-frame ones, dropping some. This table has some 120,000 clones, around 81% appearing once. These data originate in a study of cytomegalovirus exposure and HLA in healthy donors. Study-wide findings and caveats: Productive rates of about 90% or about 30% were seen for most TCR beta V segments in an earlier analysis. Specific recognition of CMV antigens was confirmed in vitro for a few chains (all CMV-associated). Information on immune exposure was restricted to one variable (CMV serostatus).

Healthy bone marrow donors made up the cohort. Sequencing was carried out using PBMCs. The TCR was taken from a female donor in good health and CMV-seronegative.

The CDR3 loop reads CAARNIETQYF. The DNA for the CDR3 is TGCGCGGCCCGGAATATTGAGACCCAGTACTTC. The chain joins TRBV29-1 to TRBJ2-5; D is unclear. Germline V gene data show CDR1 as SQVTM and CDR2 as ANQGSEA. The CDR3 extends over 11 amino acids.